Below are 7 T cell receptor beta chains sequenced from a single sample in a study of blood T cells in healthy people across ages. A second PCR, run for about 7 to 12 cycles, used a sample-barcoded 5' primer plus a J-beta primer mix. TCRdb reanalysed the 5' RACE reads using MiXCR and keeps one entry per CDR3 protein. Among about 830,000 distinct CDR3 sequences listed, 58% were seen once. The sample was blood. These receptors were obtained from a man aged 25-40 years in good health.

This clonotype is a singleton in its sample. The CDR3 DNA reads TGTGCCAGCATGCGGTGGTCCCCCAAAGGTTGTGAGCAGTACTTC. Its protein is CASMRWSPKGCEQYF. The chain links TRBV12-3 or TRBV12-4 to TRBJ2-5; D is uncertain. CDR3 length: 15 residues. Trimming took off 7 bases at V and 11 bases at J, with 26 bases between the two ends.

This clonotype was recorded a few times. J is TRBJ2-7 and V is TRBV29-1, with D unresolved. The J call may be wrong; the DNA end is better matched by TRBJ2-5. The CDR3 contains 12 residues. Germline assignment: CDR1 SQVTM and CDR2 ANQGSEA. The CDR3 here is CSVYPTTGTQYF. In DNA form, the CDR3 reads TGCAGCGTTTACCCCACGACTGGGACCCAGTACTTC.

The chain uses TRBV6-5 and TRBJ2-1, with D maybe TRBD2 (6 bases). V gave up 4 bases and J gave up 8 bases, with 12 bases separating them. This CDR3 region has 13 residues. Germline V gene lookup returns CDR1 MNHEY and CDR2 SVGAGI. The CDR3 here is CASSSSRGYEQFF. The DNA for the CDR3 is TGTGCCAGCAGTTCCTCGCGGGGTTATGAGCAGTTCTTC.

The CDR3 loop is CSVEDRTAFFYGYTF. The CDR3 DNA reads TGCAGCGTTGAAGATCGGACAGCCTTTTTCTATGGCTACACCTTC. The chain uses TRBV29-1 and TRBJ1-2; a possible D gene is TRBD1 (6 bases). The CDR3 is made up of 15 amino acids. CDR1 and CDR2 (germline): SQVTM, ANQGSEA. The ends were cut back, 0 bases at V and 4 bases at J, with 15 bases in the middle.

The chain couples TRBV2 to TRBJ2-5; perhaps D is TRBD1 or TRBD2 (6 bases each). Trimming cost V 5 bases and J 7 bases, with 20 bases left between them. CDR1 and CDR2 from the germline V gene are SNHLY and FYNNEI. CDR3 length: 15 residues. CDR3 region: CASSPQGSGFGTQYF. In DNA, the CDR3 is TGTGCCAGCAGTCCACAGGGTAGCGGTTTCGGGACCCAGTACTTC.

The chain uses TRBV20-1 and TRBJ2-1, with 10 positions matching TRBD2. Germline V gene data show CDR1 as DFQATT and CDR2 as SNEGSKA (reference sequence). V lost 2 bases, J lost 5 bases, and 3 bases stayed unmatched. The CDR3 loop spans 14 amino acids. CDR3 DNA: TGCAGTGCTAGAAGCGGGAGGGTCGACAATGAGCAGTTCTTC. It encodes CSARSGRVDNEQFF.

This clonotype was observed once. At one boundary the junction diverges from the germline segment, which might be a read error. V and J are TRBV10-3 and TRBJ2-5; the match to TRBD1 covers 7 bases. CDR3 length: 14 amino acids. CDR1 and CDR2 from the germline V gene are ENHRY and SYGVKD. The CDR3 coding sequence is TGTGCCATCAGTCCCGGGACAGCGCAAGAGGCCCAGTACTTC. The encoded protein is CAISPGTAQEAQYF.